The T cell receptor (beta chain) under discussion was sequenced for a study of cytomegalovirus exposure and HLA in healthy donors. The study ran its PCR with 60 Vbeta and 13 Jbeta primers. Repertoires were generated with immunoSEQ multiplex PCR, while TCRdb's copy carries only in-frame clones and drops some. The sample has some 120,000 clones, about 80% seen once. CDR1 and CDR2 from the germline V gene are SGHVS and FQNEAQ. CDR3 length equals 19 residues. Trimming cost V 1 base and J 5 bases; bases outside gene matches: 13. The chain carries TRBV7-8 and TRBJ2-1, with 11 bases identical to TRBD2. The sample was PBMCs. The source of this sequence is a man between 18 and 29 years old in good health and CMV-seronegative. The CDR3 sequence is CASSLGPHLAGGKNNEQFF. CDR3 in DNA: TGTGCCAGCAGCTTAGGTCCTCATCTAGCGGGGGGCAAAAACAATGAGCAGTTCTTC.